Below, 27 T cell receptor beta chains from the same sample are listed, as sequenced in a study of radiation and T cells in renal cell carcinoma. Profiled with immunoSEQ multiplex PCR; TCRdb holds only in-frame clones, not every one. This table has some 120,000 clones, 81% appearing once. As for time point: blood 2 weeks post-SBRT. Treatment described: 15 Gy SBRT to primary tumor, nephrectomy 4 weeks later. The source material was blood, sampled from a patient whose treatment included radiotherapy and nephrectomy. The receptors stem from a man aged 45 to 65 with renal cell carcinoma.

V gene TRBV2 combines with J gene TRBJ2-7, with a possible D match to TRBD2 (6 bases). This CDR3 has 11 residues. V was clipped by 8 bases and J by 6 bases, with 11 bases between them. CDR1 is SNHLY, CDR2 FYNNEI, per germline. CDR3 sequence (DNA): TGTGCCAGCGCCCGACTAGTCGAGCAGTACTTC. It codes for CASARLVEQYF. Combining the CDR3 with reference TRBV2 and TRBJ2-7 gives the whole variable domain EPEVTQTPSHQVTQMGQEVILRCVPISNHLYFYWYRQILGQKVEFLVSFYNNEISEKSEIFDDQFSVERPDGSNFTLKIRSTKLEDSAMYFCASARLVEQYFGPGTRLTVT.

The chain has TRBV5-8 and TRBJ1-2, with 9 bases aligning to TRBD1. This CDR3 is 13 amino acids long. The germline CDR1 and CDR2 sequences are SGHTS and YDEGEE. V trimming: 3 bases; J trimming: 8 bases; junction bases outside the gene matches: 5. CDR3 protein: CASSWDRASGYTF. The DNA for the CDR3 is TGTGCCAGCAGCTGGGACAGGGCCTCCGGCTACACCTTC.

The table lists this clone with a count of one. This chain uses TRBV7-9 with TRBJ2-1, with TRBD2 matching 10 bases. V was pared by 5 bases and J by 7 bases, with 8 bases of the junction left unmatched. Germline CDR1 and CDR2: SEHNR and FQNEAQ (reference sequence). The length of the CDR3 is 15 residues. The CDR3 DNA reads TGTGCCAGCAGCCAGGGACTAGCGTTTAGTAATGAGCAGTTCTTC. Its translation is CASSQGLAFSNEQFF.

The chain joins TRBV5-1 to TRBJ2-5; D might be TRBD2 (5 bases). There are 17 residues in the CDR3. V was shortened by 4 bases and J by 7 bases, with 26 bases between the two germline ends. In germline, CDR1 is SGHRS, CDR2 YFSETQ. CDR3: CASSPHLGGERAGTQYF. The CDR3 region has the DNA TGCGCCAGCAGCCCTCACCTCGGTGGGGAGAGGGCGGGGACCCAGTACTTC.

The chain combines TRBV28 with TRBJ2-5; TRBD2 might be the D (5 bases). The CDR3 runs 11 residues. V was clipped by 6 bases and J by 7 bases, with 9 bases between them. CDR1 is MDHEN, CDR2 SYDVKM, per germline. The CDR3 protein is CASSSEGTQYF. The CDR3, as DNA: TGTGCCAGCAGCTCCGAGGGGACCCAGTACTTC.

The chain is built from TRBV18 and TRBJ1-1; TRBD1 agrees at 8 bases. The CDR3 loop spans 12 amino acids. Germline CDR1 is KGHSH and CDR2 is LQKENI. V was clipped by 2 bases and J by 8 bases; unmatched bases: 1. CDR3 nucleotide sequence: TGTGCCAGCTCACCAAGGGACAGGGAAGCTTTCTTT. This codes for CASSPRDREAFF.

This chain connects TRBV5-1 to TRBJ2-1, with a weak D call TRBD2 (6 bases). The CDR3 has 14 amino acids. Looked up from germline, CDR1 is SGHRS and CDR2 is YFSETQ. With 2 bases removed from V and 4 bases from J, the gap between germline ends came to 10 bases. CDR3 coding DNA: TGCGCCAGCAGCTTCGGGAGAGATTACAATGAGCAGTTCTTC. Its protein product is CASSFGRDYNEQFF.

The chain has TRBV7-3 and TRBJ2-2, with a weak D call TRBD2 (6 bases). CDR1 and CDR2 from the germline V gene are SGHTA and FQGTGA. V lost 5 bases and J 0 bases, leaving 16 bases between the germline ends. This CDR3 has 17 residues. The CDR3 coding sequence is TGTGCCAGCAGCCCTCCAGGAGCGGGCACGAACACCGGGGAGCTGTTTTTT. Encoded protein: CASSPPGAGTNTGELFF. The whole variable domain, filled in from reference TRBV7-3 and TRBJ2-2, reads GAGVSQTPSNKVTEKGKYVELRCDPISGHTALYWYRQSLGQGPEFLIYFQGTGAADDSGLPNDRFFAVRPEGSVSTLKIQRTERGDSAVYLCASSPPGAGTNTGELFFGEGSRLTVL.

J is TRBJ2-7 and V is TRBV6-4; D ambiguous. Germline V gene data show CDR1 as MRHNA and CDR2 as SNTAGT. This CDR3 is built from 12 residues. V lost 7 bases and J lost 3, with 10 bases in between. As DNA, the CDR3 is TGTGCCAGCAAAGGGAACATCTACGAGCAGTACTTC. This sequence encodes CASKGNIYEQYF.

Comment on this clone: Other nucleotide sequences in the sample specify the same CDR3. J is TRBJ1-5 and V is TRBV5-6; no clear D gene. The CDR3 has 15 amino acids. Per the germline V gene, CDR1 is SGHDT and CDR2 is YYEEEE. The V gene lost 0 bases and the J gene lost 1 base, with 8 bases spanning the gap. CDR3 sequence: CASSLGLGSNQPQHF. For the CDR3, the DNA is TGTGCCAGCAGCTTGGGACTGGGAAGCAATCAGCCCCAGCATTTT.

The V call is TRBV7-9, the J call TRBJ2-7; TRBD1 agrees at 7 bases. The germline gives CDR1 SEHNR, CDR2 FQNEAQ (reference sequence). J gave up 9 bases and V 1 base, and 3 bases lay outside the gene matches. CDR3 length: 12 residues. The CDR3 DNA reads TGTGCCAGCAGCTTAGATACAGGGGTGCAGTACTTC. Protein: CASSLDTGVQYF.

This chain joins TRBV6-5 and TRBJ2-7; D may be TRBD1 (5 bases). Germline CDR1 reads MNHEY; CDR2 reads SVGAGI. Trimming removed 2 bases at V and 6 bases at J, with 11 bases between. The CDR3 spans 13 residues. The CDR3, as DNA: TGTGCCAGCAGTTACCCCCAGGGCCGCGAGCAGTACTTC. Translating it yields CASSYPQGREQYF.

This clone has more than one count but fewer than ten. The J gene is TRBJ2-1, the V gene TRBV5-6, with a weak D call TRBD1 (6 bases). CDR1 and CDR2 (germline): SGHDT, YYEEEE. The CDR3 loop spans 16 amino acids. Deletions cut 4 bases from V and 5 bases from J, with 19 bases between. CDR3 region: CASSPQRAYRDNEQFF. For the CDR3, the DNA is TGTGCCAGCAGCCCCCAGAGGGCGTACAGGGACAATGAGCAGTTCTTC.

The rearrangement joins TRBV12-5 to TRBJ1-1; no clear D gene. The CDR3 covers 12 residues. Germline CDR1 reads LGHNT; CDR2 reads FRNRAP. The V end lost 5 bases, the J end lost 7 bases, and 11 bases lay between the germline ends. The CDR3 nucleotides are TGTGCTAGTGGTCCTGGGTCCCATGAAGCTTTCTTT. It specifies CASGPGSHEAFF.

The chain employs TRBV5-8 and TRBJ2-3; TRBD1 aligns across 7 bases. The CDR3 loop spans 18 amino acids. Germline CDR1 SGHTS, CDR2 YDEGEE. V lost 2 bases to trimming and J lost 0 bases; unmatched junction nucleotides: 12. The DNA of the CDR3 is TGTGCCAGCAGCTTCGGGGTGGGGACGGACAGGAGCACAGATACGCAGTATTTT. Its translation: CASSFGVGTDRSTDTQYF.

CDR3 protein: CASTSPFPGQEETQYF. The CDR3, as DNA: TGTGCCAGCACCTCCCCCTTTCCGGGACAGGAAGAGACCCAGTACTTC. The chain uses TRBV28 and TRBJ2-5, with TRBD1 identical over 8 bases. The germline V gene encodes CDR1 MDHEN and CDR2 SYDVKM. The CDR3 sequence is 16 residues long. J was trimmed by 3 bases and V by 7 bases; bases with no gene match: 13.

The V gene is TRBV5-1, the J gene TRBJ2-1; 7 nucleotides match TRBD2. V lost 2 bases, J lost 0 bases, and 5 bases stayed unmatched. CDR1 SGHRS and CDR2 YFSETQ come from the germline V gene. The CDR3 has 16 amino acids. CDR3 sequence reads: CASSFTGGSSYNEQFF. The CDR3 DNA sequence: TGCGCCAGCAGCTTCACGGGAGGTAGCTCCTACAATGAGCAGTTCTTC.

Points on this clone: The sample contains more than one DNA sequence encoding this CDR3. The chain combines TRBV9 with TRBJ2-3; a weak D match, TRBD2 (5 bases). V was trimmed by 0 bases and J by 6 bases, leaving 5 bases between them. The CDR3 totals 12 residues. Germline V gene sequence: CDR1 SGDLS, CDR2 YYNGEE. In nucleotides, the CDR3 is TGTGCCAGCAGCGTAGGAGGGGATACGCAGTATTTT. Amino acids: CASSVGGDTQYF. Using reference TRBV9 and TRBJ2-3 for the parts outside the CDR3, the full variable domain is DSGVTQTPKHLITATGQRVTLRCSPRSGDLSVYWYQQSLDQGLQFLIQYYNGEERAKGNILERFSAQQFPDLHSELNLSSLELGDSALYFCASSVGGDTQYFGPGTRLTVL.

The chain recombines TRBV18 with TRBJ2-5; D remains unclear. The CDR3 contains 14 residues. Germline loops: CDR1 KGHSH, CDR2 LQKENI. Trimming stripped 8 bases from V and 2 bases from J, with 15 bases between. CDR3 residues: CASPPRAVQETQYF. The DNA for the CDR3 is TGTGCCAGCCCCCCCCGGGCAGTACAAGAGACCCAGTACTTC.

This clone was counted a few times. The V gene is TRBV27, the J gene TRBJ2-1; 8 bases map to TRBD1. Germline CDR1 reads MNHEY; CDR2 reads SMNVEV (reference sequence). V lost 3 bases to trimming and J lost 6 bases; unmatched junction nucleotides: 7. The CDR3 spans 15 residues. The CDR3 sequence: CASSFRQGNGNEQFF. CDR3 sequence (DNA): TGTGCCAGCAGTTTTAGACAGGGGAATGGCAATGAGCAGTTCTTC.

The genes are TRBV30 and TRBJ2-7, with no clear D. Trimming took off 3 bases at V and 7 bases at J, with 13 bases between the two ends. The V gene's germline CDR1 is GTSNPN and CDR2 SVGIG (reference sequence). The CDR3 is 12 amino acids. The CDR3 DNA reads TGTGCCTGGAGCGAGGCGGAGACTGAGCAGTACTTC. This gives the protein CAWSEAETEQYF.

The J gene is TRBJ1-2, the V gene TRBV10-2; possible D gene TRBD1, 5 bases. The CDR3 runs 15 residues. V gave up 3 bases and J gave up 3 bases, with 14 bases separating them. Germline V gene data show CDR1 as WSHSY and CDR2 as SAAADI. The CDR3 nucleotides read TGCGCCAGCAGTGAAGCCGGGACTGCTCACTATGGCTACACCTTC. Protein: CASSEAGTAHYGYTF.

The V and J genes are TRBV5-4 and TRBJ2-7, with 8 bases matching TRBD1. Germline CDR1 reads SGHNT; CDR2 reads YYREEE (reference sequence). J gave up 0 bases and V 4 bases, and 3 bases lay outside the gene matches. The CDR3 length is 14 residues. The CDR3 loop is CASSPGQGSYEQYF. The CDR3 nucleotides are TGTGCCAGCAGCCCTGGACAGGGCTCCTACGAGCAGTACTTC.

The rearrangement links TRBV19 to TRBJ1-1; possibly TRBD1 for D (5 bases). The CDR3 has 13 residues. Germline V lookup: CDR1 LNHDA, CDR2 SQIVND (reference sequence). The V gene lost 7 bases and the J gene lost 4 bases, with 13 bases spanning the gap. The CDR3 protein is CASTDNAVTEAFF. DNA for the CDR3: TGTGCCAGTACGGACAACGCGGTCACTGAAGCTTTCTTT.

The gene calls are TRBV13 and TRBJ1-1; TRBD1 matches 8 bases. CDR1 is PRHDT and CDR2 is FYEKMQ in the germline V gene (reference sequence). CDR3 length: 15 residues. With V trimmed by 5 bases and J by 4 bases, 9 bases remained unmatched. The chain's CDR3 is CASSPNPGGGTEAFF. The CDR3 DNA follows: TGTGCCAGCAGCCCAAACCCAGGGGGCGGCACTGAAGCTTTCTTT.

This clone was seen once. The chain uses TRBV29-1 and TRBJ2-4; 10 bases fit TRBD2. Germline V lookup: CDR1 SQVTM, CDR2 ANQGSEA. Trimming at V came to 5 bases and at J to 0 bases, leaving 4 bases not matched to a gene. The CDR3 covers 15 residues. The CDR3 DNA reads TGCAGCGTTATGACTAGCGGGTTAGCCAAAAACATTCAGTACTTC. This codes for CSVMTSGLAKNIQYF.

The chain is built from TRBV29-1 and TRBJ1-4; 7 bases match TRBD1. The germline V gene encodes CDR1 SQVTM and CDR2 ANQGSEA. The CDR3 length is 12 residues. V shed 7 bases, J shed 3 bases, and the junction held 2 bases outside the gene matches. The CDR3 is CSGGQPNEKLFF. The CDR3 DNA reads TGCAGCGGGGGACAGCCTAATGAAAAACTGTTTTTT.